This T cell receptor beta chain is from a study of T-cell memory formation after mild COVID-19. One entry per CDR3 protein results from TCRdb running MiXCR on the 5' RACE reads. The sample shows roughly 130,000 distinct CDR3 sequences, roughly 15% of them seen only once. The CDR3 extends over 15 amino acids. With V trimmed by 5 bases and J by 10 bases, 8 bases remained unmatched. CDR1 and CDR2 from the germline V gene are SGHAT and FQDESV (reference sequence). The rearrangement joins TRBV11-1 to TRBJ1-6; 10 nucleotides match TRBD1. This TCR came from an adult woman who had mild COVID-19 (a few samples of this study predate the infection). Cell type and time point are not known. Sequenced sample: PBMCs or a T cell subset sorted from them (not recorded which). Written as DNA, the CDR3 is TGTGCCAGCAGCCTAGGGACAGGGGAATACTCACCCCTCCACTTT. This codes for CASSLGTGEYSPLHF.